The 25 T cell receptor beta chains presented below share a single source sample, sequenced in a study of T cells after yellow fever vaccination. Via MiXCR, TCRdb re-called the 5' RACE reads, giving one row per CDR3 protein. The sample gives 600,000 to 750,000 distinct CDR3 sequences, roughly 12% of which show up once; approximately 15% is in the top ten. Material: PBMCs, obtained on the day of the yellow fever booster vaccination. Source of these receptors: a man aged 25 to 40 who received the YFV17D yellow fever vaccine.

The chain recombines TRBV28 with TRBJ2-7; the match to TRBD2 covers 7 bases. The CDR3 sequence is 16 residues long. Germline V gene lookup returns CDR1 MDHEN and CDR2 SYDVKM. V lost 4 bases to trimming and J lost 4 bases; unmatched junction nucleotides: 13. Written as DNA, the CDR3 is TGTGCCAGCAGTTATTCCTCGGGAGGATCCAATTACGAGCAGTACTTC. Translation: CASSYSSGGSNYEQYF.

This clonotype was seen more than once but under ten times. The J gene is TRBJ2-1, the V gene TRBV12-3 or TRBV12-4; D remains ambiguous. Between the trimmed V and J ends, which lost 2 bases and 5 bases, there was a span of 10 bases. This CDR3 comprises 14 residues. CDR3 DNA sequence: TGTGCCAGCAGTTTATTCCCCCAGAACAATGAGCAGTTCTTC. Translation gives CASSLFPQNNEQFF.

This clonotype was seen a handful of times. The genes are TRBV7-2 and TRBJ2-7; 8 bases fit TRBD1. The CDR3 has 13 amino acids. Germline-derived CDR1 and CDR2 are SGHTA and FQGNSA. V was clipped by 5 bases and J by 4 bases; unmatched bases: 4. Here the CDR3 reads CASSVTGAYEQYF. The CDR3 DNA is TGTGCCAGCAGCGTGACAGGGGCATACGAGCAGTACTTC.

A few counts support this clonotype. The rearrangement uses TRBV9 and TRBJ2-7, with 9 bases identical to TRBD1. The CDR3 has 15 residues. Trimming at V came to 3 bases and at J to 3 bases, leaving 7 bases not matched to a gene. Germline lookup yields CDR1 SGDLS and CDR2 YYNGEE. In DNA form, the CDR3 reads TGTGCCAGCAGCGCCAGCGGGACAGGGATCTACGAGCAGTACTTC. Translation: CASSASGTGIYEQYF. Full variable domain (outside the CDR3, taken from reference TRBV9 and TRBJ2-7): DSGVTQTPKHLITATGQRVTLRCSPRSGDLSVYWYQQSLDQGLQFLIQYYNGEERAKGNILERFSAQQFPDLHSELNLSSLELGDSALYFCASSASGTGIYEQYFGPGTRLTVT.

This rearrangement joins TRBV7-2 to TRBJ2-1; D call uncertain. Germline CDR1 and CDR2: SGHTA and FQGNSA. The length of the CDR3 is 17 residues. V lost 5 bases to trimming and J lost 0 bases, with 17 bases between them. DNA of the CDR3: TGTGCCAGCAGCCTTACCAATGGAGCCCTCTCCTACAATGAGCAGTTCTTC. It is translated as CASSLTNGALSYNEQFF.

This clonotype was recorded a few times. The chain has TRBV3-1 and TRBJ2-6; D perhaps matches TRBD1 (5 bases). The CDR3 has 16 amino acids. Trimming shortened V by 3 bases and J by 0 bases, and 9 bases separated the two germline ends. Germline V gives CDR1 LGHDT, CDR2 YNNKEL (reference sequence). This CDR3 is CASSHGHNSGANVLTF. For the CDR3, the DNA is TGTGCCAGCAGCCACGGACACAACTCTGGGGCCAACGTCCTGACTTTC.

This chain joins TRBV20-1 and TRBJ2-5, with 12 bases lining up with TRBD2. V was clipped by 5 bases and J by 5 bases; unmatched bases: 15. Germline values: CDR1 DFQATT, CDR2 SNEGSKA (reference sequence). The CDR3 is 17 amino acids. CDR3 sequence reads: CSAEASGRAVLWETQYF. CDR3 sequence (DNA): TGCAGTGCTGAGGCTAGCGGGAGGGCGGTTTTATGGGAGACCCAGTACTTC.

There are a few counts of this clonotype. The V gene is TRBV20-1, the J gene TRBJ1-4, with TRBD1 identical over 8 bases. J gave up 17 bases and V 2 bases, and 7 bases lay outside the gene matches. The CDR3 runs 11 residues. Germline values: CDR1 DFQATT, CDR2 SNEGSKA (reference sequence). This chain's CDR3 is CSARWTGNLFF. The CDR3 nucleotides are TGCAGTGCTAGATGGACAGGGAACCTTTTTTTT.

The V and J genes are TRBV5-6 and TRBJ2-7, with TRBD2 as a possible D gene (5 bases). The CDR3 length is 14 residues. Germline CDR1 reads SGHDT; CDR2 reads YYEEEE. V dropped 2 bases and J dropped 5 bases, with 14 bases sitting between them. The CDR3 sequence is CASSFRRTGDEQYF. CDR3 nucleotide sequence: TGTGCCAGCAGCTTTCGGAGAACCGGGGACGAGCAGTACTTC.

This clonotype was seen more than once but under ten times. The chain links TRBV7-2 to TRBJ2-5; D is perhaps TRBD2 (6 bases). The CDR3 consists of 14 residues. From germline, CDR1 is SGHTA and CDR2 FQGNSA. V was shortened by 4 bases and J by 5 bases, with 14 bases between the two germline ends. CDR3 sequence reads: CASSSSGREETQYF. The CDR3 coding sequence is TGTGCCAGCAGCTCCTCGGGCCGGGAGGAGACCCAGTACTTC.

This chain joins TRBV18 and TRBJ1-1; D gene unclear. Trimming cost V 3 bases and J 0 bases, with 14 bases left between them. The CDR3 consists of 16 residues. CDR1 is KGHSH and CDR2 is LQKENI in the germline V gene. DNA of the CDR3: TGTGCCAGCTCACCTTTTCCGGTTGTAATGAACACTGAAGCTTTCTTT. Its protein is CASSPFPVVMNTEAFF.

There are a few counts of this clonotype. The chain carries TRBV10-2 and TRBJ2-1, with D tentatively TRBD1 or TRBD2 (6 bases each). The CDR3 is made up of 12 amino acids. Germline lookup yields CDR1 WSHSY and CDR2 SAAADI. Between the trimmed V and J ends, which lost 10 bases and 8 bases, there was a span of 15 bases. The CDR3 is CATTLGGDEQFF. The DNA of the CDR3 is TGCGCCACAACCCTGGGGGGCGATGAGCAGTTCTTC.

The rearrangement joins TRBV10-3 to TRBJ2-5; 7 nucleotides match TRBD2. CDR3 length: 16 amino acids. Germline V lookup: CDR1 ENHRY, CDR2 SYGVKD. V was pared by 2 bases and J by 0 bases, with 6 bases of the junction left unmatched. Here the CDR3 reads CAISEIGGRNQETQYF. The CDR3 DNA reads TGTGCCATCAGTGAGATCGGCGGGAGAAACCAAGAGACCCAGTACTTC.

This clonotype was seen ten or more times. The chain couples TRBV6-2 or TRBV6-3 to TRBJ2-1; 7 bases align to TRBD2. After removal of 3 bases from V and 0 bases from J, the junction contained 11 bases not matched to a gene. Germline CDR1 MNHEY, CDR2 SVGEGT. This CDR3 has 18 amino acids. CDR3 in amino acids: CASSYLLSGKSSYNEQFF. The CDR3 DNA reads as TGTGCCAGCAGTTATCTCCTCAGCGGGAAGAGCTCCTACAATGAGCAGTTCTTC.

This clonotype was seen more than once but under ten times. The chain joins TRBV7-9 to TRBJ2-3; 8 positions match TRBD1. V lost 5 bases, J lost 3 bases, and 7 bases stayed unmatched. CDR1 and CDR2 from the germline V gene are SEHNR and FQNEAQ (reference sequence). The CDR3 loop spans 15 amino acids. The CDR3 DNA reads as TGTGCCAGCAGCGCGACAGGGGTTTTAACAGATACGCAGTATTTT. It specifies CASSATGVLTDTQYF.

In this sample, this clonotype turned up a few times. This chain links TRBV6-6 with TRBJ2-5; D gene ambiguous. The CDR3 totals 11 residues. Trimming shortened V by 6 bases and J by 5 bases, and 7 bases separated the two germline ends. Germline-derived CDR1 and CDR2 are MNHNY and SVGAGI (reference sequence). CDR3 in DNA: TGTGCCAGCAGGAATGGGGAGACCCAGTACTTC. Amino acids: CASRNGETQYF.

This rearrangement joins TRBV12-3 or TRBV12-4 to TRBJ2-7, with 7 bases matching TRBD2. The CDR3 runs 13 residues. The J segment lost 9 bases and the V segment lost 7 bases, leaving 12 bases of the junction unmatched. CDR3 nucleotide sequence: TGTGCCAGCACCACCCTGGGAGGGATTGGGCAGTACTTC. Its protein product is CASTTLGGIGQYF.

A few counts support this clonotype. V gene TRBV20-1 combines with J gene TRBJ2-1, with 8 bases fitting TRBD2. CDR1 DFQATT and CDR2 SNEGSKA come from the germline V gene (reference sequence). This CDR3 is 14 amino acids long. The trim removed 6 bases at V and 4 bases at J, leaving 8 bases unmatched. CDR3 DNA sequence: TGCAGTGCGCCCGGGAGGGCCGGGTACAATGAGCAGTTCTTC. This gives the protein CSAPGRAGYNEQFF.

The chain recombines TRBV20-1 with TRBJ2-1; 8 bases fit TRBD2. Germline V gene sequence: CDR1 DFQATT, CDR2 SNEGSKA (reference sequence). V shed 6 bases, J shed 0 bases, and the junction held 4 bases outside the gene matches. This CDR3 has 14 residues. This CDR3 is CSAPTSGSYNEQFF. The CDR3 DNA follows: TGCAGTGCACCTACTAGCGGCTCCTACAATGAGCAGTTCTTC.

The chain recombines TRBV20-1 with TRBJ2-7; D remains unclear. Germline V gene lookup returns CDR1 DFQATT and CDR2 SNEGSKA (reference sequence). This CDR3 contains 13 residues. The ends were cut back, 7 bases at V and 3 bases at J, with 16 bases in the middle. Written as DNA, the CDR3 is TGCAGTGGTGCGAAGAGATCCAGCTACGAGCAGTACTTC. Translating it yields CSGAKRSSYEQYF.

This chain links TRBV20-1 with TRBJ2-5; possibly TRBD1 for D (6 bases). The CDR3 spans 15 residues. Trimming removed 0 bases from V and 5 bases from J, with 16 bases in between. Per the germline V gene, CDR1 is DFQATT and CDR2 is SNEGSKA (reference sequence). CDR3 sequence reads: CSARDLVGAWETQYF. The CDR3 DNA sequence: TGCAGTGCTAGAGATCTGGTGGGGGCTTGGGAGACCCAGTACTTC.

The chain joins TRBV9 to TRBJ2-1; possibly TRBD1 for D (6 bases). This CDR3 has 18 residues. Germline lookup yields CDR1 SGDLS and CDR2 YYNGEE. V dropped 0 bases and J dropped 8 bases, with 24 bases sitting between them. The CDR3 DNA reads TGTGCCAGCAGCGTAGCTCACCGAGGGGGAGCCCCCTCCGATGAGCAGTTCTTC. This gives the protein CASSVAHRGGAPSDEQFF.

This clonotype turned up a few times. The chain combines TRBV29-1 with TRBJ1-2; 7 positions agree with TRBD1. Germline V gene lookup returns CDR1 SQVTM and CDR2 ANQGSEA. The CDR3 contains 18 residues. V lost 0 bases to trimming and J lost 2 bases; unmatched junction nucleotides: 15. CDR3 residues: CSVEEWRAESTGNYGYTF. CDR3 bases: TGCAGCGTTGAAGAATGGAGAGCGGAATCGACAGGGAACTATGGCTACACCTTC.

This clonotype was seen more than once but under ten times. V usage is TRBV7-2 and J usage is TRBJ2-5; no clear D. CDR1 and CDR2 from the germline V gene are SGHTA and FQGNSA. Trimming stripped 5 bases from V and 4 bases from J, with 20 bases between. The CDR3 totals 16 residues. In DNA form, the CDR3 reads TGTGCCAGCAGCCCCGCCCTTTTGGTGGCAGGAGAGACCCAGTACTTC. Its protein product is CASSPALLVAGETQYF. The full variable domain, rest sourced from reference TRBV7-2 and TRBJ2-5, is GAGVSQSPSNKVTEKGKDVELRCDPISGHTALYWYRQSLGQGLEFLIYFQGNSAPDKSGLPSDRFSAERTGGSVSTLTIQRTQQEDSAVYLCASSPALLVAGETQYFGPGTRLLVL.

The rearrangement joins TRBV10-3 to TRBJ2-5, with D unclear. The CDR3 is 11 residues long. The germline gives CDR1 ENHRY, CDR2 SYGVKD. The ends were cut back, 2 bases at V and 2 bases at J, with 0 bases in the middle. This chain's CDR3 is CAISEQETQYF. DNA for the CDR3: TGTGCCATCAGTGAGCAAGAGACCCAGTACTTC.